This T cell receptor (beta chain) is from a study of T cell responses to AZD1222 COVID-19 vaccine (dated by TCRdb to the early 2020s). In the study overall: AZD1222 recipients given second doses at about 4 weeks or at about 12 weeks were pooled, since spike-specific TCR depth and breadth were not found to differ between the two schedules. TCR sequencing was performed for over 230 trial participants, of whom some 200 were given two doses of AZD1222 and around 25 were given two doses of MenACWY control vaccine. Trial participants were enrolled by age into subgroups of 18-55, 56-69 and 70-plus years, and roughly 150, 30 and 60 TCR-sequenced participants, respectively, were included in these subgroups.

What the time point label conveys for this sample: baseline before first vaccination. The vaccinee samples were drawn from two UK trials, COV001 and COV002, one of which was a single-blind randomized controlled phase 2/3 trial testing AZD1222 (ChAdOx1 nCoV-19) in healthy adults. For TCRbeta chain sequencing, PBMC samples from trial participants were taken at day 0 and at day 28 after the second dose. Overall results and qualifications from the work: Participants were mostly white British, with more females than males. The authors suggested clonal diversity may have been underestimated. After two AZD1222 doses, both the breadth and the depth of spike-specific TCRs were significantly higher than at day 0 and than in MenACWY recipients. Epitopes outside the regions mutated in the B.1.351 and B.1.1.7 variants were reportedly recognized by nearly half of the unique spike-specific TCRs. CD4 TCRs associated with the vaccine covered the entire spike protein, and the dominant responses were in regions 160-218 and 743-854. Conclusions about previously exposed vaccinees were limited because only six or seven AZD1222 recipients were SARS-CoV-2 seropositive at baseline. Because no day 14 peak-response samples were available, repertoires were characterized only after the peak T cell response. In the small 56-69-year group, the increase in depth fell short of significance, most likely because of low power.

Comments on this clone: Its antigen remains unidentified. No clone much larger than this one lies a single base away; base qualities are absent.

The CDR3 regions of human TCRbeta chains were subjected to immunosequencing. In the paper's pipeline: Repertoire TCRs were checked for matches against a reference library of SARS-CoV-2-specific TCRs that had been generated using the MIRA antigen-specificity platform. Breadth was defined as the fraction of unique TCRs that were SARS-CoV-2-associated. Depth was defined as the fraction of total T cells that were SARS-CoV-2-associated. Using the MIRA data, each spike-specific TCR was assigned both to the spike region to which the TCR was reactive and to a CD4 or CD8 class. Log10-transformed breadth and depth values were compared by one-way ANOVA with Sidak's multiple comparisons tests. This is the immuneACCESS table as TCRdb keeps it, with only in-frame sequences that have V and J called. A part of the clones is gone; compared with another copy, unresolved V genes explain less than half, and the rest is unexplained. The D gene and trimming were derived from the DNA, and the V and J assignments and clone size from that table. A total of fewer than 85,000 clones appear in this sample, 90% of them only once. The leading ten clones occupy under 5% of the sample.

Between the V and J ends, shortened by 0 bases and 4 bases respectively, the junction contains 6 bases. CDR1 SGHDN and CDR2 FVKESK were looked up in the germline V gene. Inclusive of the bounding cysteine and phenylalanine, the CDR3 is 14 residues long. Of the read, only the CDR3 DNA is kept; its 42 bases are in frame from base 1. The sample consisted of peripheral blood, taken on day 0 of AZD1222 vaccination. The rearranged chain carries TRBV14 and TRBJ1-4, with no reliable assignment of the D segment. This sequence was found in an adult in good health. The sequence in DNA is TGTGCCAGCAGCCAAGAGCCCAGTAATGAAAAACTGTTTTTT. The translation is CASSQEPSNEKLFF.